This T cell receptor (beta chain) is drawn from a study of OX40 agonist ivuxolimab in advanced cancers. General observations from the study: Nonresponders, in some cases, also had low normalized T-cell clonal expansion.

TCRdb's table, derived via immunoSEQ multiplex PCR, lists solely in-frame clones and lacks some. The table has fewer than 75,000 clones, 80% to 95% seen once; the top ten hold less than 2.5%. V was trimmed by 3 bases and J by 0 bases, leaving 20 bases between them. The length of the CDR3 is 18 residues. Germline CDR1 KGHSH, CDR2 LQKENI. As concerns this clone: What it binds is not known.

The genes are TRBV18 and TRBJ1-2; TRBD1 is a possible D gene (6 bases). This TCR came from an adult with an advanced solid tumor such as melanoma, head and neck, liver or kidney cancer. The sample consisted of CD4+ or CD8+ T cells sorted from blood, taken in a trial of the OX40 agonist ivuxolimab. CDR3 nucleotides: TGTGCCAGCTCACCCCAAACAGGGAGAACGGGATCTAACTATGGCTACACCTTC. Translated: CASSPQTGRTGSNYGYTF.